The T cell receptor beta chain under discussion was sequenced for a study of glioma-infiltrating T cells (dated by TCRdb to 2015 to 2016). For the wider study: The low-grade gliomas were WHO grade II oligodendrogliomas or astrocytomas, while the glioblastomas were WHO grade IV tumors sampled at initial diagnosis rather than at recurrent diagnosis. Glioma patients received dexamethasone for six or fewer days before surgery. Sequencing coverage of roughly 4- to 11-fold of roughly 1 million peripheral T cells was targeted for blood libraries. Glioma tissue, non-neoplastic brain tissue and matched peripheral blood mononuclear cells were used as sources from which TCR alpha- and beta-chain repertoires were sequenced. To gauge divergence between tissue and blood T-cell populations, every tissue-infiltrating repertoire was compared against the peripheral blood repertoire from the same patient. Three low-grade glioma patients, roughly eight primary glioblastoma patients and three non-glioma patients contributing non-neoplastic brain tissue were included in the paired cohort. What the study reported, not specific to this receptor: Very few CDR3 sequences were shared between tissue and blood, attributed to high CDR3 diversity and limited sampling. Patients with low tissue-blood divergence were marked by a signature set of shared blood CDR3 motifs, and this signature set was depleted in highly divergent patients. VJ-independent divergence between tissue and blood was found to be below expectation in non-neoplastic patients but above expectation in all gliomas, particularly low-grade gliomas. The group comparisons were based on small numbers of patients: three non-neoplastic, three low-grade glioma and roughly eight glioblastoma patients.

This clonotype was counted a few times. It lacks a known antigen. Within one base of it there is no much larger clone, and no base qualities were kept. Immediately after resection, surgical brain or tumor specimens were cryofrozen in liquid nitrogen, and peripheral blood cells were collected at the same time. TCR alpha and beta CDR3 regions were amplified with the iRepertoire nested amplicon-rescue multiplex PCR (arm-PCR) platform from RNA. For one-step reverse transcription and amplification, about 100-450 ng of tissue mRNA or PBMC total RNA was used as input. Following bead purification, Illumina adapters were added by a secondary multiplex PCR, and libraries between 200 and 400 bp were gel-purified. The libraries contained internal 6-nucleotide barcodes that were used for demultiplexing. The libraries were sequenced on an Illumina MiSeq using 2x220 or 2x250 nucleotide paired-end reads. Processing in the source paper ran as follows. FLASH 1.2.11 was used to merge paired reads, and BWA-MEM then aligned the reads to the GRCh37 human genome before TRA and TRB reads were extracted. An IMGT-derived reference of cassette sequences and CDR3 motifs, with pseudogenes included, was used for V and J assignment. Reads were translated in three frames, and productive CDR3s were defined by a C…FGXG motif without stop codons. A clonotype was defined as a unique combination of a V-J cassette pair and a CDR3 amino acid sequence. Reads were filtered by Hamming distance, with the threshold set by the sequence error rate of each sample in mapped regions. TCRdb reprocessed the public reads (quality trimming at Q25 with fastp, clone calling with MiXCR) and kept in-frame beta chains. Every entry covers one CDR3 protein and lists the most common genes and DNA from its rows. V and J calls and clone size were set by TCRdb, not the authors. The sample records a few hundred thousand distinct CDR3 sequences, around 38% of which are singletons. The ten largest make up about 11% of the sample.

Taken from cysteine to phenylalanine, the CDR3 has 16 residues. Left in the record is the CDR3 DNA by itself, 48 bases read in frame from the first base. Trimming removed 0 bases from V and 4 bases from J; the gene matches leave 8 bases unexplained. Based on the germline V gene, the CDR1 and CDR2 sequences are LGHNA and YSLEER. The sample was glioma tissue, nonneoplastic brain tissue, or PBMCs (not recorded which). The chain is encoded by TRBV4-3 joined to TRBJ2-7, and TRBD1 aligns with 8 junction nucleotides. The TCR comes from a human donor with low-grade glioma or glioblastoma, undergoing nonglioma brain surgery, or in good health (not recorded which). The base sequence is TGCGCCAGCAGCCAAGATGTATTGACAGGGGTGTACGAGCAGTACTTC. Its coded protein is CASSQDVLTGVYEQYF.